What follows are 27 T cell receptor beta chains derived from one specimen sequenced in a study of graft-versus-host responses after intestinal transplantation. Measured with immunoSEQ multiplex PCR; TCRdb has only the in-frame clones, and not every one. The sample holds some 48,000 clones; roughly 80% are singletons and the top ten take 0.35% to 0.55%. No antigen has been identified for these receptors. Source: unstimulated CD4+ T cells sorted from spleen or lymph node cells, taken before transplant. The receptors originated from a human donor who was the organ donor for an intestinal transplant.

V is TRBV20-1 and J is TRBJ2-5; D gene ambiguous. The V end was cut by 4 bases, the J end by 2 bases, with 5 bases between. Germline CDR1 DFQATT, CDR2 SNEGSKA (reference sequence). The CDR3 contains 11 residues. The CDR3 nucleotides read TGCAGTGCTACCCGTCAAGAGACCCAGTACTTC. This gives the protein CSATRQETQYF.

This chain joins TRBV5-1 and TRBJ1-1; D gene unclear. The germline V gene has CDR1 SGHRS and CDR2 YFSETQ. The germline V and J ends were trimmed by 1 base and 3 bases, with 7 bases remaining between them. The CDR3 is 13 amino acids. CDR3 region: CASSLLTDTEAFF. The CDR3 DNA reads as TGCGCCAGCAGCTTGTTGACTGACACTGAAGCTTTCTTT. The complete variable domain, with remaining parts taken from reference TRBV5-1 and TRBJ1-1, reads KAGVTQTPRYLIKTRGQQVTLSCSPISGHRSVSWYQQTPGQGLQFLFEYFSETQRNKGNFPGRFSGRQFSNSRSEMNVSTLELGDSALYLCASSLLTDTEAFFGQGTRLTVV.

This chain joins TRBV4-3 and TRBJ2-7, with D maybe TRBD2 (5 bases). Germline V lookup: CDR1 LGHNA, CDR2 YSLEER. The V gene lost 1 base and the J gene lost 9 bases, with 16 bases spanning the gap. The CDR3 is 14 amino acids. The chain's CDR3 is CASSQVMGISGQYF. As DNA, the CDR3 is TGCGCCAGCAGCCAAGTCATGGGTATAAGCGGGCAGTACTTC.

The V gene is TRBV30, the J gene TRBJ2-5, with 7 bases fitting TRBD1. In germline, CDR1 is GTSNPN, CDR2 SVGIG (reference sequence). J was trimmed by 5 bases and V by 0 bases; bases with no gene match: 0. CDR3 length: 12 residues. Here the CDR3 reads CAWSVQGETQYF. The CDR3 DNA sequence: TGTGCCTGGAGTGTACAGGGGGAGACCCAGTACTTC.

A few counts support this clone. V gene TRBV15 combines with J gene TRBJ2-7; no reliable D call. Germline CDR1 and CDR2: LNHNV and YYDKDF (reference sequence). Trimming removed 0 bases at V and 2 bases at J, with 11 bases between. This CDR3 region has 15 residues. The CDR3 nucleotides read TGTGCCACCAGCAGAGAGCAGAGTACAACCTACGAGCAGTACTTC. This codes for CATSREQSTTYEQYF.

J is TRBJ2-3 and V is TRBV7-7; 11 bases map to TRBD2. V trimming: 5 bases; J trimming: 2 bases; junction bases outside the gene matches: 3. This CDR3 contains 15 residues. Germline V gene lookup returns CDR1 SSHAT and CDR2 FNYEAQ (reference sequence). The CDR3 loop reads CASSPSGRNTDTQYF. The CDR3, as DNA: TGTGCCAGCAGCCCTAGCGGGAGGAACACAGATACGCAGTATTTT.

The rearrangement joins TRBV15 to TRBJ2-5; 7 nucleotides agree with TRBD1. CDR3 length: 16 residues. Germline-derived CDR1 and CDR2 are LNHNV and YYDKDF (reference sequence). J was trimmed by 5 bases and V by 4 bases; bases with no gene match: 13. Written as DNA, the CDR3 is TGTGCCACCAGCACCCGACAGGGTGGTACTAAGGAGACCCAGTACTTC. It codes for CATSTRQGGTKETQYF.

The rearrangement links TRBV15 to TRBJ1-3; no clear D. CDR3 length equals 15 residues. Germline V lookup: CDR1 LNHNV, CDR2 YYDKDF (reference sequence). V lost 0 bases and J 5 bases, leaving 11 bases between the germline ends. The CDR3 sequence is CATSRDGGSRNTIYF. CDR3 nucleotides: TGTGCCACCAGCAGAGATGGCGGGAGTCGAAACACCATATATTTT.

The V gene is TRBV11-3, the J gene TRBJ2-1; 11 positions agree with TRBD2. Germline CDR1 SGHNT, CDR2 YENEEA. The V gene end was trimmed by 2 bases and the J gene end by 7 bases; junction bases not matched to a gene: 4. The CDR3 runs to 15 residues. CDR3 amino acids: CASSLTSGGLNEQFF. The DNA for the CDR3 is TGTGCCAGCAGCTTAACTAGCGGGGGCCTAAATGAGCAGTTCTTC.

The gene calls are TRBV29-1 and TRBJ1-1; D gene ambiguous. CDR1 is SQVTM and CDR2 is ANQGSEA in the germline V gene. The ends were cut back, 5 bases at V and 0 bases at J, with 16 bases in the middle. CDR3 length equals 15 residues. The chain's CDR3 is CSVSEIGVLNTEAFF. CDR3 nucleotide sequence: TGCAGCGTTAGTGAGATTGGGGTTTTGAACACTGAAGCTTTCTTT.

The chain couples TRBV6-5 to TRBJ1-1; 9 bases line up with TRBD1. V was clipped by 4 bases and J by 4 bases; unmatched bases: 1. The CDR3 has 13 amino acids. Germline lookup yields CDR1 MNHEY and CDR2 SVGAGI. This CDR3 is CASSLTGGTEAFF. CDR3 bases: TGTGCCAGCAGTTTGACAGGGGGCACTGAAGCTTTCTTT.

The rearrangement links TRBV6-6 to TRBJ1-4; TRBD1 is a possible D gene (5 bases). V was cut by 6 bases and J by 8 bases, with 16 bases left in between. The CDR3 is 14 residues long. Germline V gives CDR1 MNHNY, CDR2 SVGAGI (reference sequence). The CDR3 DNA follows: TGTGCCAGCAGCCCCTCCCAAGGGGACGAAAAACTGTTTTTT. Translation: CASSPSQGDEKLFF.

This chain links TRBV5-1 with TRBJ2-5; TRBD2 matches 14 bases. With 4 bases clipped from V and 6 bases from J, the junction kept 8 bases outside the gene matches. Germline CDR1 and CDR2: SGHRS and YFSETQ. This CDR3 is built from 16 residues. The CDR3 bases are TGCGCCAGCAGCCCCCGACTAGCGGGAGGGCAGAAGACCCAGTACTTC. Amino acid sequence: CASSPRLAGGQKTQYF.

The chain uses TRBV6-5 and TRBJ1-1, with 8 positions matching TRBD1. The CDR3 is made up of 15 amino acids. V was clipped by 3 bases and J by 5 bases; unmatched bases: 8. Germline V gene data show CDR1 as MNHEY and CDR2 as SVGAGI. CDR3 in DNA: TGTGCCAGCAGTTATGATGGACAGGGAGGAACTGAAGCTTTCTTT. Translation gives CASSYDGQGGTEAFF.

The chain joins TRBV27 to TRBJ1-1; a weak D match, TRBD1 (5 bases). V was pared by 5 bases and J by 0 bases, with 7 bases between. The germline V gene has CDR1 MNHEY and CDR2 SMNVEV (reference sequence). There are 13 residues in the CDR3. CDR3 sequence: CASSVRVNTEAFF. The CDR3 nucleotides are TGTGCCAGCAGTGTCAGGGTGAACACTGAAGCTTTCTTT.

V and J are TRBV27 and TRBJ1-1; D possibly corresponds to TRBD1 (5 bases). Trimming left V 2 bases short and J 1 base short, with 5 bases between. Germline V gene sequence: CDR1 MNHEY, CDR2 SMNVEV (reference sequence). The CDR3 runs 13 residues. CDR3 region: CASSLGANTEAFF. CDR3 nucleotide sequence: TGTGCCAGCAGTTTAGGGGCGAACACTGAAGCTTTCTTT.

The chain joins TRBV6-4 to TRBJ1-4; D unclear. V was cut by 0 bases and J by 5 bases, with 1 base left in between. Germline-derived CDR1 and CDR2 are MRHNA and SNTAGT. CDR3 length equals 12 residues. CDR3 nucleotides: TGTGCCAGCAGTGACTCGAATGAAAAACTGTTTTTT. It translates to CASSDSNEKLFF.

The V gene is TRBV11-2, the J gene TRBJ2-5; D perhaps matches TRBD2 (6 bases). Looked up from germline, CDR1 is SGHAT and CDR2 is FQNNGV. V was shortened by 3 bases and J by 4 bases, with 18 bases between the two germline ends. This CDR3 has 16 amino acids. CDR3 sequence reads: CASSLTGTLGGETQYF. The CDR3 DNA sequence: TGTGCCAGCAGCTTGACCGGGACCCTGGGAGGAGAGACCCAGTACTTC.

The rearrangement joins TRBV11-3 to TRBJ2-5, with TRBD2 as a possible D gene (6 bases). V lost 6 bases and J lost 0, with 11 bases in between. The CDR3 runs to 14 residues. Germline V gene sequence: CDR1 SGHNT, CDR2 YENEEA. In DNA, the CDR3 is TGTGCCAGCAGGGCCGGGGGTGACCAAGAGACCCAGTACTTC. This gives the protein CASRAGGDQETQYF.

This clone was seen just once. The V and J genes are TRBV6-1 and TRBJ2-4; D perhaps matches TRBD2 (7 bases). The CDR3 contains 16 residues. Germline values: CDR1 MNHNS, CDR2 SASEGT. The V end lost 3 bases, the J end lost 3 bases, and 15 bases lay between the germline ends. The DNA of the CDR3 is TGTGCCAGCAGTGAGGTTAGGAGGGGGGGCAAAAACATTCAGTACTTC. The encoded protein is CASSEVRRGGKNIQYF.

This clone was seen only a few times. V is TRBV10-1 and J is TRBJ2-1, with 12 bases matching TRBD2. This CDR3 is 14 amino acids long. With 5 bases clipped from V and 5 bases from J, the junction kept 1 base outside the gene matches. Germline CDR1 and CDR2: WNHNN and SYGVQD (reference sequence). The CDR3 protein is CASSPSGRDNEQFF. CDR3 in DNA: TGCGCCAGCAGTCCTAGCGGGAGGGACAATGAGCAGTTCTTC.

This clone turned up a few times. V is TRBV5-5 and J is TRBJ2-7, with D possibly matching TRBD1 (6 bases). The CDR3 has 16 amino acids. The germline V gene has CDR1 SGHKS and CDR2 YYEKEE (reference sequence). V lost 1 base to trimming and J lost 4 bases, with 18 bases between them. CDR3 nucleotide sequence: TGTGCCAGCAGCTTGCGACAGGTTCCTAATACTTACGAGCAGTACTTC. This translates into CASSLRQVPNTYEQYF.

The chain is built from TRBV11-2 and TRBJ2-3; 10 nucleotides match TRBD2. This CDR3 has 17 residues. V gave up 1 base and J gave up 2 bases; unmatched junction bases: 6. CDR1 and CDR2 from the germline V gene are SGHAT and FQNNGV. CDR3 in amino acids: CASSLGSLAGNTDTQYF. CDR3 nucleotides: TGTGCCAGCAGCTTAGGCTCACTAGCGGGAAACACAGATACGCAGTATTTT.

This rearrangement joins TRBV5-4 to TRBJ2-1, with 10 bases matching TRBD2. The CDR3 totals 17 residues. CDR1 SGHNT and CDR2 YYREEE come from the germline V gene (reference sequence). V lost 1 base to trimming and J lost 6 bases; unmatched junction nucleotides: 10. CDR3 DNA: TGTGCCAGCAGCTTGATACTCCTAGCGGGGGTTTCCAATGAGCAGTTCTTC. Translation: CASSLILLAGVSNEQFF.

The chain recombines TRBV6-1 with TRBJ2-7, with 7 bases that match TRBD1. Losses at the gene ends were 5 bases for V and 0 bases for J; bases not matched to a gene: 4. Germline CDR1 MNHNS, CDR2 SASEGT. CDR3 length: 14 amino acids. CDR3 in amino acids: CASSLTGISYEQYF. In DNA form, the CDR3 reads TGTGCCAGCAGTTTGACAGGGATCTCCTACGAGCAGTACTTC.

Remarks on this clone: Different DNA sequences within this sample yield the same CDR3. This rearrangement joins TRBV30 to TRBJ1-5; perhaps TRBD1 as D (6 bases). From germline, CDR1 is GTSNPN and CDR2 SVGIG (reference sequence). CDR3 size: 16 residues. V lost 2 bases and J 7 bases, leaving 21 bases between the germline ends. The CDR3 DNA reads TGTGCCTGGAGTCCACCATGGCAGGGGAGAGGGCAGCCCCAGCATTTT. Protein sequence: CAWSPPWQGRGQPQHF. Full variable domain (outside the CDR3, taken from reference TRBV30 and TRBJ1-5): SQTIHQWPATLVQPVGSPLSLECTVEGTSNPNLYWYRQAAGRGLQLLFYSVGIGQISSEVPQNLSASRPQDRQFILSSKKLLLSDSGFYLCAWSPPWQGRGQPQHFGDGTRLSIL.

This sequence joins TRBV7-9 and TRBJ2-5; 8 bases align to TRBD1. The junction had 3 bases not matched to a gene; V was cut back by 5 bases and J by 4 bases. Germline loops: CDR1 SEHNR, CDR2 FQNEAQ (reference sequence). This CDR3 is built from 13 residues. The CDR3 DNA is TGTGCCAGCAGCCGGGACAGGCCAGAGACCCAGTACTTC. Its protein is CASSRDRPETQYF. Supplemented by reference TRBV7-9 and TRBJ2-5, the full variable domain reads DTGVSQNPRHKITKRGQNVTFRCDPISEHNRLYWYRQTLGQGPEFLTYFQNEAQLEKSRLLSDRFSAERPKGSFSTLEIQRTEQGDSAMYLCASSRDRPETQYFGPGTRLLVL.